These 2 T cell receptor delta chains share one sample of origin, sequenced in a study of gamma-delta T cells after stem cell transplantation (dated by TCRdb to between 2015 and 2016). Library preparation was by RT-PCR. Instrument on record: Illumina MiSeq. With CATT, TCRdb called clones again from the public reads; duplicate DNA rows were later joined. For this sample there are roughly 7,500 delta-chain clones; more than 14% appear just once. The top ten clonotypes cover 4.5% to 7.5% of the sample. Sequencing was carried out using gamma-delta T cells. The receptors stem from a human donor. It is not recorded whose cells these are; they may come from a transplant donor.

This chain uses TRDV1 with TRDJ1, with 13 nucleotides matching TRDD3. The germline V gene encodes CDR1 TSWWSYY and CDR2 QGS. The length of the CDR3 is 22 residues. V lost 3 bases and J lost 1; bases outside the gene matches: 20. The CDR3 loop reads CALGDLTIPTFDWGIRTDKLIF. The CDR3 DNA follows: TGTGCTCTTGGGGACCTCACCATTCCGACCTTTGACTGGGGGATACGCACCGATAAACTCATCTTT.

This clone has only a few counts. The chain recombines TRDV2 with TRDJ1, with TRDD3 identical over 12 bases. The trim removed 2 bases at V and 2 bases at J, leaving 26 bases unmatched. Germline V CDR1 and CDR2: GEAIGNYY, EKD. This CDR3 has 23 amino acids. The CDR3 coding sequence is TGTGCCTGTGACAGGGTCGCACTTCCTACGGACATCTCTGGGGGATACGGGACCGATAAACTCATCTTT. Translation: CACDRVALPTDISGGYGTDKLIF.